Each of the 9 T cell receptor beta chains below was sequenced from the same sample in a study of CD8+CD57+ T cells in acquired aplastic anemia. The use of genomic DNA as template underpinned the TCR beta VDJ and CDR3 profiling. One entry per CDR3 protein, called by TCRdb with MiXCR from the reads. The table has 150,000 to 200,000 distinct CDR3 sequences, around 45% seen once. Material for sequencing was sorted CD4+, CD8+, or CD8+CD57+ T cells (not recorded which) from PBMCs. These receptors were obtained from a human donor in good health.

This chain uses TRBV9 with TRBJ2-3, with TRBD2 identical over 9 bases. Germline trimming cut 2 bases from V and 4 bases from J; bases unmatched to any gene: 8. The germline gives CDR1 SGDLS, CDR2 YYNGEE. This CDR3 spans 16 amino acids. This chain's CDR3 is CASSVYGGGAPDTQYF. CDR3 nucleotide sequence: TGTGCCAGCAGCGTCTACGGCGGGGGGGCCCCAGATACGCAGTATTTT. Looking up the rest from reference TRBV9 and TRBJ2-3 gives the full variable domain: DSGVTQTPKHLITATGQRVTLRCSPRSGDLSVYWYQQSLDQGLQFLIQYYNGEERAKGNILERFSAQQFPDLHSELNLSSLELGDSALYFCASSVYGGGAPDTQYFGPGTRLTVL.

This clonotype was seen ten or more times. V usage is TRBV3-1 and J usage is TRBJ2-5; no clear D. CDR3 length equals 16 residues. Trimming left V 2 bases short and J 4 bases short, with 17 bases between. Germline assignment: CDR1 LGHDT and CDR2 YNNKEL (reference sequence). The CDR3 region is CASSQSTVGSRETQYF. CDR3 sequence (DNA): TGTGCCAGCAGCCAATCAACTGTCGGGTCCAGAGAGACCCAGTACTTC.

In its sample, this clonotype was seen many times. The chain uses TRBV15 and TRBJ2-5; D gene uncertain. Trimming removed 5 bases at V and 0 bases at J, with 7 bases between. The CDR3 runs 13 residues. Per the germline V gene, CDR1 is LNHNV and CDR2 is YYDKDF (reference sequence). The CDR3 here is CATSRNHQETQYF. The CDR3 region has the DNA TGTGCCACCAGCCGAAACCACCAAGAGACCCAGTACTTC. Filled out from reference TRBV15 and TRBJ2-5, the complete variable domain reads DAMVIQNPRYQVTQFGKPVTLSCSQTLNHNVMYWYQQKSSQAPKLLFHYYDKDFNNEADTPDNFQSRRPNTSFCFLDIRSPGLGDTAMYLCATSRNHQETQYFGPGTRLLVL.

This clonotype appeared many times. The junction departs from the called germline gene at one end, perhaps through a read error. The chain has TRBV7-2 and TRBJ2-2; TRBD2 matches at 8 bases. Germline assignment: CDR1 SGHTA and CDR2 FQGNSA. The CDR3 is 12 amino acids. The CDR3 region is CASSLAGGELFF. The CDR3, as DNA: TGTGCCAGCAGCCTAGCGGGCGGGGAGCTGTTTTTT.

This clonotype was picked up a small number of times. The genes are TRBV28 and TRBJ1-3; TRBD1 matches at 7 bases. The CDR3 spans 16 residues. The junction had 6 bases not matched to a gene; V was cut back by 4 bases and J by 0 bases. CDR1 is MDHEN and CDR2 is SYDVKM in the germline V gene. Written as DNA, the CDR3 is TGTGCCAGCAGTTCGGGACAGCACTACTCTGGAAACACCATATATTTT. It translates to CASSSGQHYSGNTIYF.

As for this clonotype: The junction departs from the called germline gene at one end, perhaps through a read error. The rearrangement joins TRBV5-1 to TRBJ1-6; 7 bases line up with TRBD1. This CDR3 is built from 14 residues. Germline V lookup: CDR1 SGHRS, CDR2 YFSETQ. Here the CDR3 reads CASSKDRLNSPLRF. CDR3 DNA sequence: TGCGCCAGCAGCAAGGACAGGCTAAATTCACCCCTCCGCTTT.

This clonotype was seen only once. A much larger clonotype is one base distant, so this may be a read error. J is TRBJ2-2 and V is TRBV5-1; no definite D call. In germline, CDR1 is SGHRS, CDR2 YFSETQ. Trimming pared 2 bases from V and 9 bases from J, leaving 8 bases between. CDR3 length equals 12 residues. The CDR3 DNA reads TGCGCCAGCAGCTTCCCGGCCAGGGAGCTGTTTTTT. Translated: CASSFPARELFF.

J is TRBJ2-3 and V is TRBV20-1; TRBD2 aligns across 10 bases. V shed 5 bases and J 6 bases; nucleotides not matched to a gene: 5. Germline V gene lookup returns CDR1 DFQATT and CDR2 SNEGSKA (reference sequence). CDR3 length: 13 amino acids. The DNA for the CDR3 is TGCAGTGCTGAAGCGGGGGGGGTGGATACGCAGTATTTT. Protein sequence: CSAEAGGVDTQYF.

This clonotype has only a few counts. V usage is TRBV29-1 and J usage is TRBJ2-1, with 7 bases aligning to TRBD2. The CDR3 runs to 14 residues. CDR1 and CDR2 (germline): SQVTM, ANQGSEA. Germline trimming cut 5 bases from V and 4 bases from J; bases unmatched to any gene: 8. The CDR3 nucleotides read TGCAGCGTTAGAGGTGGGGGGGAATACAATGAGCAGTTCTTC. Its translation: CSVRGGGEYNEQFF.